These T cell receptor beta chains were read from a single sample in a study of blood T cell repertoires in COVID-19. Generated by immunoSEQ multiplex PCR, the TCRdb table keeps only in-frame clones and is missing some. The sample comprises under 75,000 clones, 75% to 90% of which are singletons, and roughly 2.4% rests with the top ten. Sequencing input: peripheral blood. The receptors stem from a human donor in a cohort sampled during active COVID-19. The CDR3 runs from the conserved cysteine through the conserved F or W. Each record gives: CDR3 DNA, CDR3 protein, D gene, V gene, clone size, J gene. D genes are given only for firm matches. Clone sizes are given selectively: once, few, many, or a class where the clone is expanded.

DNA: TGTGCCAGTAGTATCTTTGGGACAGGGGGCGCGGGTACTGAAGCTTTCTTT; CDR3: CASSIFGTGGAGTEAFF; D: TRBD1; V: TRBV19; size: NA; J: TRBJ1-1
DNA: TGTGCCAGCAGACCACCCGGTGGTAGCGGAAAGACCCAGTACTTC; CDR3: CASRPPGGSGKTQYF; D: NA; V: TRBV5-4; size: NA; J: TRBJ2-5
DNA: TGTGCCAGCAGCTTAGTTCCAGCGGGGGTTGGGGAGACCCAGTACTTC; CDR3: CASSLVPAGVGETQYF; D: TRBD2; V: TRBV7-6; size: NA; J: TRBJ2-5
DNA: TGCGCCAGCAGCTTGGAGTGGCGGGAGACCCAGTACTTC; CDR3: CASSLEWRETQYF; D: NA; V: TRBV5-1; size: NA; J: TRBJ2-5
DNA: TGTGCCAGCAGCCAGGGACATCTGAGCTCTGGAAACACCATATATTTT; CDR3: CASSQGHLSSGNTIYF; D: NA; V: TRBV11-1; size: NA; J: TRBJ1-3
DNA: TGTGCCAGCAGCGCCGAACTAGCGGGGGACTACAATGAGCAGTTCTTC; CDR3: CASSAELAGDYNEQFF; D: TRBD2; V: TRBV13; size: NA; J: TRBJ2-1
DNA: TGTGCCAGCTCATTGGGACTAGTGGATACGCAGTATTTT; CDR3: CASSLGLVDTQYF; D: TRBD2; V: TRBV18; size: NA; J: TRBJ2-3
DNA: TGTGCAAGTCGCCCCCGGGGGGACGGCTACGAGCAGTACTTC; CDR3: CASRPRGDGYEQYF; D: NA; V: TRBV12-2; size: few; J: TRBJ2-7
DNA: TGTGCCAGCAGCTTAAGGATCACAGAAGAGACCCAGTACTTC; CDR3: CASSLRITEETQYF; D: NA; V: TRBV7-9; size: NA; J: TRBJ2-5
DNA: TGTGCCAGCAGTTACCGCGGGGCTGAAGCTTTCTTT; CDR3: CASSYRGAEAFF; D: NA; V: TRBV6-5; size: NA; J: TRBJ1-1
DNA: TGTGCCAGCAGCTTTTATATGGGGACAGGGGGATCTGGGGCCAACGTCCTGACTTTC; CDR3: CASSFYMGTGGSGANVLTF; D: TRBD1; V: TRBV7-9; size: NA; J: TRBJ2-6
DNA: TGTGCCAGCAGTGAAGGGGGGCGCACAGATACGCAGTATTTT; CDR3: CASSEGGRTDTQYF; D: NA; V: TRBV6-1; size: NA; J: TRBJ2-3
DNA: TGCAGTGCTAGTCTAGCGGGAGGGTACAATGAGCAGTTCTTC; CDR3: CSASLAGGYNEQFF; D: TRBD2; V: TRBV20-1; size: NA; J: TRBJ2-1
DNA: TGTGCCAGCTTTCACCGGCGGGGGAACACAGATACGCAGTATTTT; CDR3: CASFHRRGNTDTQYF; D: TRBD2; V: TRBV18; size: NA; J: TRBJ2-3
DNA: TGCGCCAGCAGCCAGTGGACCACGAGGGTGAAATTCTCTGGGGCCAACGTCCTGACTTTC; CDR3: CASSQWTTRVKFSGANVLTF; D: NA; V: TRBV4-3; size: NA; J: TRBJ2-6
DNA: TGTGCCAGCAGTTTTGTGGGGGCAGGGTCCTACGAGCAGTACTTC; CDR3: CASSFVGAGSYEQYF; D: NA; V: TRBV28; size: NA; J: TRBJ2-7
DNA: TGCAGCGTTGAAGGCCGGGTGGGGGGCACTGAAGCTTTCTTT; CDR3: CSVEGRVGGTEAFF; D: NA; V: TRBV29-1; size: once; J: TRBJ1-1
DNA: TGTGCCAGCAGCGTAGAGCGGTCAGATACGCAGTATTTT; CDR3: CASSVERSDTQYF; D: NA; V: TRBV9; size: NA; J: TRBJ2-3
DNA: TGTGCCAGCAGCTCTCAGGGCAACACTGAAGCTTTCTTT; CDR3: CASSSQGNTEAFF; D: NA; V: TRBV6-4; size: NA; J: TRBJ1-1
DNA: TGTGCCAGCAGCCCGGCCTACGAGCAGTACTTC; CDR3: CASSPAYEQYF; D: NA; V: TRBV7-2; size: NA; J: TRBJ2-7
DNA: TGTGCCAGCAGCTCCCGGAAGCAGGCCTCTGGAAACACCATATATTTT; CDR3: CASSSRKQASGNTIYF; D: NA; V: TRBV7-8; size: NA; J: TRBJ1-3
DNA: TGTGCCAGCAGCCCCAGGGGGCAAGGGCATCAGCCCCAGCATTTT; CDR3: CASSPRGQGHQPQHF; D: TRBD1; V: TRBV5-8; size: NA; J: TRBJ1-5
DNA: TGCGCCAGCAGCGTGTGGGGGGAGGGGACCCAGTACTTC; CDR3: CASSVWGEGTQYF; D: TRBD2; V: TRBV4-1; size: NA; J: TRBJ2-5
DNA: TGTGCCAGCAGCTTGTTGGGGGCTCGGAACTATGGCTACACCTTC; CDR3: CASSLLGARNYGYTF; D: NA; V: TRBV7-9; size: NA; J: TRBJ1-2
DNA: TGTGCCAGTAGTATCCGCAGGCAGAGCTACAATGAGCAGTTCTTC; CDR3: CASSIRRQSYNEQFF; D: NA; V: TRBV19; size: NA; J: TRBJ2-1
DNA: TGTGCCAGCAGCTTATGGGGGAGGGGGAACACTGAAGCTTTCTTT; CDR3: CASSLWGRGNTEAFF; D: NA; V: TRBV11-2; size: NA; J: TRBJ1-1
DNA: TGCGCCACCAGATCTTTAGGAGAGGTGAACACTGAAGCTTTCTTT; CDR3: CATRSLGEVNTEAFF; D: NA; V: TRBV5-1; size: NA; J: TRBJ1-1
DNA: TGTGCCAGCAGCGTCCGACAGGGTCGTCCCTCCTACGAGCAGTACTTC; CDR3: CASSVRQGRPSYEQYF; D: TRBD1; V: TRBV9; size: NA; J: TRBJ2-7
DNA: TGTGCCAGCAATAAAAGGGGGATGAACACTGAAGCTTTCTTT; CDR3: CASNKRGMNTEAFF; D: NA; V: TRBV2; size: NA; J: TRBJ1-1
DNA: TGTGCCAGCAGTTTAGGGCGCCACTACGAGCAGTACTTC; CDR3: CASSLGRHYEQYF; D: NA; V: TRBV28; size: NA; J: TRBJ2-7
DNA: TGTGCCAGCAGTTTAGGGGGGACTAGCGGGAGGGCAGGCGAGCAGTTCTTC; CDR3: CASSLGGTSGRAGEQFF; D: TRBD2; V: TRBV28; size: NA; J: TRBJ2-1
DNA: TGTGCCAGCAGCCCCCGAAGGAGCGGGGACACAGATACGCAGTATTTT; CDR3: CASSPRRSGDTDTQYF; D: TRBD2; V: TRBV7-9; size: NA; J: TRBJ2-3
DNA: TGTGCCAGCAGCGGGGGGGCCGACACCGGGGAGCTGTTTTTT; CDR3: CASSGGADTGELFF; D: TRBD2; V: TRBV6-5; size: NA; J: TRBJ2-2
DNA: TGTGCCAGCAGCTTAGTGACAGGGGCAACTAATGAAAAACTGTTTTTT; CDR3: CASSLVTGATNEKLFF; D: TRBD1; V: TRBV7-9; size: NA; J: TRBJ1-4
DNA: TGTGCCAGCAGTTCTGGACAGCCCCGTACCCCCTACGAGCAGTACTTC; CDR3: CASSSGQPRTPYEQYF; D: NA; V: TRBV5-4; size: NA; J: TRBJ2-7
DNA: TGTGCCAGCAGCTCTACCCCCGATTCACCCCTCCACTTT; CDR3: CASSSTPDSPLHF; D: NA; V: TRBV11-2; size: NA; J: TRBJ1-6
DNA: TGCGCCAGCAGCTCAACTTACAATGAGCAGTTCTTC; CDR3: CASSSTYNEQFF; D: NA; V: TRBV5-1; size: NA; J: TRBJ2-1
DNA: TGTGCCAGCAGTTTATTGTGGGGGGGGCGAGGCAATCAGCCCCAGCATTTT; CDR3: CASSLLWGGRGNQPQHF; D: NA; V: TRBV27; size: few; J: TRBJ1-5
DNA: TGTGCCTGGGTGCTCCGGGACAGACATCTTTCTGGGGCCAACGTCCTGACTTTC; CDR3: CAWVLRDRHLSGANVLTF; D: TRBD1; V: TRBV30; size: few; J: TRBJ2-6
DNA: TGTGCCAGCAGCTCAGGGGTCGGAGAGACCCAGTACTTC; CDR3: CASSSGVGETQYF; D: NA; V: TRBV11-2; size: few; J: TRBJ2-5
DNA: TGTGCCAGCAGCCCAAGTGGGGGGACAGGCAACACTGAAGCTTTCTTT; CDR3: CASSPSGGTGNTEAFF; D: TRBD1; V: TRBV7-9; size: NA; J: TRBJ1-1
DNA: TGTGCCAGCAGCTTAATCGGGGGACTAGCGGGTAGGGGTGAGCAGTTCTTC; CDR3: CASSLIGGLAGRGEQFF; D: TRBD2; V: TRBV7-9; size: NA; J: TRBJ2-1
DNA: TGCGCCAGCAGCTTTGGACAGGTAGCCCAAGAGACCCAGTACTTC; CDR3: CASSFGQVAQETQYF; D: TRBD1; V: TRBV5-1; size: NA; J: TRBJ2-5
DNA: TGTGCCAGCAGTGAAAGTACAGGGGGCAGCTATGGCTACACCTTC; CDR3: CASSESTGGSYGYTF; D: TRBD1; V: TRBV6-1; size: NA; J: TRBJ1-2
DNA: TGTGCCAGCAGTGAGGAGTCCTCTCAGCCCCAGCATTTT; CDR3: CASSEESSQPQHF; D: NA; V: TRBV2; size: NA; J: TRBJ1-5
DNA: TGTGCCAGCAGCCCCCAGGCAGGGATCGACGAGCAGTACTTC; CDR3: CASSPQAGIDEQYF; D: NA; V: TRBV7-9; size: NA; J: TRBJ2-7
DNA: TGTGCCAGCAGTTTCTGGACAGGGGGGGTTGAGCAGTACTTC; CDR3: CASSFWTGGVEQYF; D: TRBD1; V: TRBV28; size: NA; J: TRBJ2-7
DNA: TGTGCCAGCAGCTCCGGACTTTACCCCTACGAGCAGTACTTC; CDR3: CASSSGLYPYEQYF; D: NA; V: TRBV7-3; size: NA; J: TRBJ2-7
DNA: TGTGCCAGCAGCGTAGTCGGGGGGCCGCAAGAGACCCAGTACTTC; CDR3: CASSVVGGPQETQYF; D: NA; V: TRBV9; size: NA; J: TRBJ2-5
DNA: TGTGCCAGTAACAGGGGGTATGGCTACACCTTC; CDR3: CASNRGYGYTF; D: TRBD1; V: TRBV6-5; size: NA; J: TRBJ1-2
DNA: TGCAGCGTTCTCTACCTAGGGGGACCAGGTAGAAAACTGTTTTTT; CDR3: CSVLYLGGPGRKLFF; D: NA; V: TRBV29-1; size: NA; J: TRBJ1-4